The entry below gives a single TCR beta chain sequence along with its context. This clonotype was observed a few times. Its specific antigen is unknown. It may be a read error: a sequence one base away is much more abundant. TCRdb lists the instrument as Illumina HiSeq 2000. TCR beta chain libraries were generated through multiplex PCR amplification. High-throughput sequencing was used to analyze the amplified TCR beta chain products. The public reads were reprocessed in TCRdb via fastp at Q25 and MiXCR, keeping in-frame beta chains. All rows with the same CDR3 protein become a single entry with the most common DNA and genes. In this sample the table shows 150,000 to 200,000 distinct CDR3 sequences, approximately 30% of which occur a single time. Of the sample, around 4.5% is held by the ten largest clones. This entry is derived from a study of breast tumors, draining lymph nodes, adjacent tissues (TCRdb year 2016). About the full investigation: Breast cancer patients provided tumor, adjacent nontumor tissue and axillary lymph nodes, and the study compared the TCR beta repertoires across these three sources. In human breast cancer, the study set out to evaluate how tumor, surrounding tissue and draining lymph node repertoires relate to one another and whether T cells may move between these sites.

Ends trimmed: V by 0 bases, J by 6 bases; bases unmatched to a gene: 13. From the cysteine up to the phenylalanine, the CDR3 has a length of 17 residues. The retained sequence is limited to the CDR3, 51 bases, with the frame set at the first base. Sequences SGHDN (CDR1) and FVKESK (CDR2) are obtained from the germline V gene. The paper's findings and limits, for the study overall: A scenario in which most tumor T cells derive from the lymph node and then expand within tumor tissue was judged to be consistent with the data. Tumor and nontumor tissue repertoires were significantly more similar in luminal-like than in basal-like breast cancer. Tumor T-cell repertoires showed less diversity than lymph node repertoires and more diversity than nontumor tissue repertoires, and tumor T-cell repertoires showed preferential V and J gene usage. The conclusion that tumor T cells originate in lymph nodes was presented as consistent with a hypothesis rather than as directly demonstrated.

Lymph node samples were obtained from the axillary draining lymph nodes of breast cancer patients. The sequence links TRBV14 to TRBJ2-7; TRBD2 lines up with 8 middle nucleotides. This clonotype was sampled from a female donor with breast cancer. Some clones in this sample may be carry-over from other donors' samples. Sequencing used axillary lymph node tissue. The CDR3 reads as follows: CASSQEASGRPTSEQYF. At the DNA level, the sequence is TGTGCCAGCAGCCAAGAGGCTAGCGGGCGCCCAACCTCCGAGCAGTACTTC. Beyond the CDR3, the reference TRBV14 and TRBJ2-7 genes provide the residues; the full variable domain reads: EAGVTQFPSHSVIEKGQTVTLRCDPISGHDNLYWYRRVMGKEIKFLLHFVKESKQDESGMPNNRFLAERTGGTYSTLKVQPAELEDSGVYFCASSQEASGRPTSEQYFGPGTRLTVT.